The 31 T cell receptor beta chains listed next were all sequenced from one sample in a study of T cell responses to AZD1222 COVID-19 vaccine. Assay used: immunoSEQ multiplex PCR; TCRdb lists only in-frame clones, some missing. The sample lists some 50,000 clones, about four fifths occurring once. This specimen was peripheral blood, taken on day 0 of AZD1222 vaccination. These receptors all stem from an adult in good health.

The V call is TRBV19, the J call TRBJ2-5, with TRBD1 matching 9 bases. Trimming cost V 5 bases and J 5 bases; bases outside gene matches: 9. CDR1 is LNHDA and CDR2 is SQIVND in the germline V gene (reference sequence). The CDR3 consists of 15 residues. CDR3 sequence (DNA): TGTGCCAGTAGTGCGATAGGACAGGGGCGGGAGACCCAGTACTTC. Protein: CASSAIGQGRETQYF.

The chain carries TRBV3-1 (or the pseudogene TRBV3-2) and TRBJ2-1; D is ambiguous. The CDR3 is 12 amino acids. Trimming removed 4 bases from V and 5 bases from J, with 6 bases in between. Germline lookup yields CDR1 LGHDT and CDR2 YNNKEL (reference sequence). The CDR3 sequence is CASSPRDNEQFF. The CDR3 DNA follows: TGTGCCAGCAGCCCTAGAGACAATGAGCAGTTCTTC.

On this clone itself: A read error may account for a junction end that differs from germline. The chain recombines TRBV7-2 with TRBJ2-7, with 11 bases identical to TRBD2. The CDR3 sequence is 14 residues long. Per germline, CDR1 SGHTA and CDR2 FQGNSA. CDR3 DNA sequence: TGTGCCAGCAGCTTGGGGGGGACTAGCGGCAGTGGGATCTTC. Translating it yields CASSLGGTSGSGIF.

The V and J genes are TRBV5-1 and TRBJ2-3, with D possibly matching TRBD2 (5 bases). There are 14 residues in the CDR3. The germline CDR1 and CDR2 sequences are SGHRS and YFSETQ. Trimming removed 0 bases from V and 4 bases from J, with 9 bases in between. CDR3 amino acids: CASSLGSGPDTQYF. The CDR3 DNA is TGCGCCAGCAGCTTGGGAAGCGGTCCAGATACGCAGTATTTT.

The rearrangement uses TRBV5-5 and TRBJ2-7, with D possibly matching TRBD1 (5 bases). The germline V gene encodes CDR1 SGHKS and CDR2 YYEKEE (reference sequence). The CDR3 sequence is 19 residues long. V lost 4 bases and J 5 bases, leaving 31 bases between the germline ends. Here the CDR3 DNA reads TGTGCCAGCAGCGCATTGAATCCACTGACAGAGGTACTAAACAACGAGCAGTACTTC. It specifies CASSALNPLTEVLNNEQYF. Drawing the rest from reference TRBV5-5 and TRBJ2-7, the complete variable domain is DAGVTQSPTHLIKTRGQQVTLRCSPISGHKSVSWYQQVLGQGPQFIFQYYEKEERGRGNFPDRFSARQFPNYSSELNVNALLLGDSALYLCASSALNPLTEVLNNEQYFGPGTRLTVT.

The chain recombines TRBV5-6 with TRBJ1-2, with TRBD1 as a possible D gene (5 bases). Germline-derived CDR1 and CDR2 are SGHDT and YYEEEE. CDR3 length: 14 residues. V was trimmed by 1 base and J by 2 bases, leaving 9 bases between them. For the CDR3, the DNA is TGTGCCAGCAGCTTGCAGGGCAGAAACTATGGCTACACCTTC. Translation: CASSLQGRNYGYTF.

The rearrangement uses TRBV18 and TRBJ2-1; 10 bases line up with TRBD1. The CDR3 has 17 residues. Germline assignment: CDR1 KGHSH and CDR2 LQKENI. V lost 1 base and J lost 9; bases outside the gene matches: 12. Written as DNA, the CDR3 is TGTGCCAGCTCACCACGGTCCGGGACAGGGGTCTTTAGTGAGCAGTTCTTC. Protein sequence: CASSPRSGTGVFSEQFF.

The chain uses TRBV11-1 and TRBJ2-7, with D maybe TRBD2 (5 bases). This CDR3 has 15 residues. The V and J ends lost 0 bases and 2 bases respectively, with 11 bases between them. CDR1 is SGHAT, CDR2 FQDESV, per germline (reference sequence). CDR3 sequence: CASSLARTPTYEQYF. The CDR3 coding sequence is TGTGCCAGCAGCTTAGCACGGACTCCAACCTACGAGCAGTACTTC.

V gene TRBV5-1 combines with J gene TRBJ1-1; D not certain. V lost 5 bases and J lost 1, with 9 bases in between. CDR1 and CDR2 from the germline V gene are SGHRS and YFSETQ. The CDR3 is made up of 13 amino acids. CDR3 bases: TGCGCCAGCAGTTTCGACACGAACACTGAAGCTTTCTTT. Protein product: CASSFDTNTEAFF.

The chain is built from TRBV6-5 and TRBJ1-5; D is uncertain. The CDR3 is 15 residues long. V was shortened by 5 bases and J by 5 bases, with 16 bases between the two germline ends. Per germline, CDR1 MNHEY and CDR2 SVGAGI. CDR3 in amino acids: CASSPRADSDQPQHF. As DNA, the CDR3 is TGTGCCAGCAGTCCAAGGGCAGATTCCGATCAGCCCCAGCATTTT.

The chain couples TRBV19 to TRBJ1-1; 9 bases align to TRBD1. The CDR3 covers 15 residues. Germline V gives CDR1 LNHDA, CDR2 SQIVND (reference sequence). Trimming removed 4 bases from V and 5 bases from J; junction bases left unmatched: 8. This chain's CDR3 is CASSRGTGWETEAFF. Here the CDR3 DNA reads TGTGCCAGTAGTAGAGGGACAGGGTGGGAAACTGAAGCTTTCTTT.

This clone showed up just once. This chain uses TRBV7-9 with TRBJ2-7, with D unclear. Germline V gene sequence: CDR1 SEHNR, CDR2 FQNEAQ (reference sequence). The CDR3 is 13 amino acids. Between the trimmed V and J ends, which lost 6 bases and 3 bases, there was a span of 12 bases. The CDR3 DNA sequence: TGTGCCAGCAGTTCTGGGGATAGCTACGAGCAGTACTTC. The encoded protein is CASSSGDSYEQYF. The full variable domain, rest sourced from reference TRBV7-9 and TRBJ2-7, is DTGVSQNPRHKITKRGQNVTFRCDPISEHNRLYWYRQTLGQGPEFLTYFQNEAQLEKSRLLSDRFSAERPKGSFSTLEIQRTEQGDSAMYLCASSSGDSYEQYFGPGTRLTVT.

The chain combines TRBV10-3 with TRBJ2-7; maybe TRBD2 (6 bases). V was clipped by 4 bases and J by 1 base, with 11 bases between them. This CDR3 contains 14 residues. Per germline, CDR1 ENHRY and CDR2 SYGVKD. The CDR3 DNA reads TGTGCCATCAGTGGGACGGGAGAATCCTACGAGCAGTACTTC. Translation gives CAISGTGESYEQYF.

The J gene is TRBJ1-1, the V gene TRBV18; TRBD1 matches at 7 bases. V was pared by 2 bases and J by 4 bases, with 4 bases of the junction left unmatched. Germline assignment: CDR1 KGHSH and CDR2 LQKENI. This CDR3 comprises 14 residues. The CDR3, as DNA: TGTGCCAGCTCACCAGCAGGGGGGAGCACTGAAGCTTTCTTT. Its translation is CASSPAGGSTEAFF.

This clone occurred once. This chain uses TRBV7-9 with TRBJ2-3; TRBD2 matches at 7 bases. Germline V gene sequence: CDR1 SEHNR, CDR2 FQNEAQ (reference sequence). The ends lost 6 bases at V and 4 bases at J; junction bases unmatched: 4. The CDR3 extends over 13 amino acids. In DNA, the CDR3 is TGTGCCAGCAGATCGACTAGCTCAGATACGCAGTATTTT. Protein sequence: CASRSTSSDTQYF.

The V gene is TRBV28, the J gene TRBJ1-6, with a weak D call TRBD1 (5 bases). CDR1 and CDR2 from the germline V gene are MDHEN and SYDVKM. The CDR3 is 14 amino acids. V was cut by 6 bases and J by 4 bases, with 10 bases left in between. The DNA of the CDR3 is TGTGCCAGCAGATGGCAGGGATATAATTCACCCCTCCACTTT. It is translated as CASRWQGYNSPLHF.

The rearrangement links TRBV2 to TRBJ1-2; no firm D call. CDR1 is SNHLY and CDR2 is FYNNEI in the germline V gene. V lost 10 bases to trimming and J lost 7 bases, with 19 bases between them. The CDR3 extends over 13 amino acids. The CDR3 here is CATTEARVPGYTF. CDR3 nucleotides: TGTGCCACCACGGAGGCGAGGGTGCCTGGCTACACCTTC.

The rearrangement uses TRBV7-9 and TRBJ1-5, with 11 bases lining up with TRBD1. The CDR3 is made up of 15 amino acids. From germline, CDR1 is SEHNR and CDR2 FQNEAQ (reference sequence). V trimming: 3 bases; J trimming: 6 bases; junction bases outside the gene matches: 4. CDR3 protein: CASSLGQGVGQPQHF. The CDR3 coding sequence is TGTGCCAGCAGCTTGGGACAGGGGGTGGGTCAGCCCCAGCATTTT.

The rearrangement joins TRBV7-6 to TRBJ1-4, with 11 bases aligning to TRBD1. J gave up 12 bases and V 2 bases, and 14 bases lay outside the gene matches. Germline V gives CDR1 SGHVS, CDR2 FNYEAQ. The CDR3 loop spans 17 amino acids. The CDR3 sequence: CASSLNSPGTGGGELFF. The CDR3 DNA is TGTGCCAGCAGCTTAAATAGCCCCGGGACAGGGGGTGGGGAACTGTTTTTT.

The chain links TRBV4-1 to TRBJ1-1, with 7 bases fitting TRBD1. J was trimmed by 3 bases and V by 0 bases; bases with no gene match: 19. The V gene's germline CDR1 is MGHRA and CDR2 YSYEKL. CDR3 length: 20 residues. The DNA for the CDR3 is TGCGCCAGCAGCCAAGAATACCGTACGTACAGGGACAGAGGAGACACTGAAGCTTTCTTT. Translating gives CASSQEYRTYRDRGDTEAFF.

This clone has just a few counts. V usage is TRBV5-3 and J usage is TRBJ1-1, with 7 bases that match TRBD1. TRBV5-3 is sorted into the ORF group, with uncertain function. The length of the CDR3 is 15 residues. Unmatched junction bases numbered 12, after V lost 4 bases and J lost 6 bases. The CDR3: CARSGTGQWGPEAFF. In DNA form, the CDR3 reads TGTGCCAGAAGCGGGACGGGACAGTGGGGTCCTGAAGCTTTCTTT.

This chain links TRBV6-5 with TRBJ1-4; no definite D call. CDR3 length equals 13 residues. Germline CDR1 is MNHEY and CDR2 is SVGAGI. The V end lost 5 bases, the J end lost 7 bases, and 11 bases lay between the germline ends. CDR3 loop: CASSQVAGEKLFF. CDR3 nucleotide sequence: TGTGCCAGCAGTCAGGTGGCCGGTGAAAAACTGTTTTTT.

This chain uses TRBV6-6 with TRBJ1-4; 10 nucleotides align to TRBD1. Germline V lookup: CDR1 MNHNY, CDR2 SVGAGI (reference sequence). Trimming at V came to 5 bases and at J to 6 bases, leaving 6 bases not matched to a gene. This CDR3 has 15 amino acids. The CDR3 protein is CASSHSGTGDEKLFF. The CDR3 DNA sequence: TGTGCCAGCAGTCATTCCGGGACAGGGGATGAAAAACTGTTTTTT.

This chain joins TRBV18 and TRBJ2-3, with 7 bases that match TRBD1. Unmatched junction bases numbered 7, after V lost 3 bases and J lost 4 bases. Per the germline V gene, CDR1 is KGHSH and CDR2 is LQKENI. The CDR3 contains 15 residues. As DNA, the CDR3 is TGTGCCAGCTCACCTCAGACAGGGAACGCAGATACGCAGTATTTT. Its translation is CASSPQTGNADTQYF.

The chain has TRBV2 and TRBJ2-1, with 13 bases lining up with TRBD2. This CDR3 is built from 15 residues. CDR1 SNHLY and CDR2 FYNNEI come from the germline V gene. After removal of 4 bases from V and 5 bases from J, the junction contained 2 bases not matched to a gene. The CDR3 loop reads CASSGTSGSHNEQFF. The CDR3 DNA reads TGTGCCAGCAGTGGGACTAGCGGGAGCCACAATGAGCAGTTCTTC.

V is TRBV6-5 and J is TRBJ1-1; weak D call: TRBD1 (5 bases). V dropped 2 bases and J dropped 5 bases, with 12 bases sitting between them. The CDR3 is 14 amino acids. Germline V gene sequence: CDR1 MNHEY, CDR2 SVGAGI. CDR3 DNA sequence: TGTGCCAGCAGTTACGCTCAGGGAGAAACTGAAGCTTTCTTT. It yields the protein CASSYAQGETEAFF.

The chain links TRBV4-2 to TRBJ2-7; D is possibly TRBD1 or TRBD2 (5 bases each). Trimming cost V 0 bases and J 2 bases, with 8 bases left between them. Germline CDR1 reads LGHNA; CDR2 reads YNFKEQ. The CDR3 has 14 amino acids. The CDR3 coding sequence is TGTGCCAGCAGCCAAGATGGGGGAACCTACGAGCAGTACTTC. Translated, it gives CASSQDGGTYEQYF.

The chain uses TRBV18 and TRBJ1-1; D gene ambiguous. Germline CDR1 reads KGHSH; CDR2 reads LQKENI. The CDR3 sequence is 13 residues long. Between the trimmed V and J ends, which lost 6 bases and 1 base, there was a span of 9 bases. The CDR3 region is CASSTNGNTEAFF. The CDR3 nucleotides are TGTGCCAGCTCGACCAATGGGAACACTGAAGCTTTCTTT.

This clone was seen only once. The gene calls are TRBV5-4 and TRBJ1-2; D is possibly TRBD1 (6 bases). This CDR3 spans 14 amino acids. V was shortened by 4 bases and J by 10 bases, with 20 bases between the two germline ends. Germline loops: CDR1 SGHNT, CDR2 YYREEE (reference sequence). The CDR3 bases are TGTGCCAGCAGCAAAGGCGGGGGGCCTAGGATCTACACCTTC. This translates into CASSKGGGPRIYTF. The entire variable domain, with the rest obtained from reference TRBV5-4 and TRBJ1-2, is as follows: ETGVTQSPTHLIKTRGQQVTLRCSSQSGHNTVSWYQQALGQGPQFIFQYYREEENGRGNFPPRFSGLQFPNYSSELNVNALELDDSALYLCASSKGGGPRIYTFGSGTRLTVV.

The chain employs TRBV15 and TRBJ2-1; D is tentatively TRBD1 or TRBD2 (5 bases each). The V end was cut by 0 bases, the J end by 8 bases, with 14 bases between. CDR1 is LNHNV and CDR2 is YYDKDF in the germline V gene (reference sequence). The length of the CDR3 is 15 residues. The CDR3 sequence: CATSRDLQDWDEQFF. In DNA form, the CDR3 reads TGTGCCACCAGCAGAGATCTACAGGACTGGGATGAGCAGTTCTTC. Drawing the rest from reference TRBV15 and TRBJ2-1, the complete variable domain is DAMVIQNPRYQVTQFGKPVTLSCSQTLNHNVMYWYQQKSSQAPKLLFHYYDKDFNNEADTPDNFQSRRPNTSFCFLDIRSPGLGDTAMYLCATSRDLQDWDEQFFGPGTRLTVL.

The gene calls are TRBV4-2 and TRBJ2-5; 7 bases are shared with TRBD2. V lost 2 bases to trimming and J lost 4 bases; unmatched junction nucleotides: 4. Germline-derived CDR1 and CDR2 are LGHNA and YNFKEQ. The CDR3 totals 14 residues. The CDR3 spells CASSQSSGIETQYF. The CDR3 DNA is TGTGCCAGCAGCCAATCTAGCGGAATAGAGACCCAGTACTTC.